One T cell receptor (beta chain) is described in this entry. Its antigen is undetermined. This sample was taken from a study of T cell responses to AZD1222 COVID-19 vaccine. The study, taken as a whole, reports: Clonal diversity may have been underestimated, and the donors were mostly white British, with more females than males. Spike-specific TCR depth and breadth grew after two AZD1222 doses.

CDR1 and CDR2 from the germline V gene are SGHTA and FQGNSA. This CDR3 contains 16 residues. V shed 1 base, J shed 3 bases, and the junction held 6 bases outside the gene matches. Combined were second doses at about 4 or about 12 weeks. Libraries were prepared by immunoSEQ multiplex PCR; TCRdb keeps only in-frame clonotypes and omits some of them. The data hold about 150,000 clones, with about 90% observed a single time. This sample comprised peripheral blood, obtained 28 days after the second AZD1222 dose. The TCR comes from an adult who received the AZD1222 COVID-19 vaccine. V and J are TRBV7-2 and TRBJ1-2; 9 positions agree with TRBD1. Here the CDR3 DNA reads TGTGCCAGCAGCTTAGGGGGGGGACAGGGTGACTATGGCTACACCTTC. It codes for CASSLGGGQGDYGYTF. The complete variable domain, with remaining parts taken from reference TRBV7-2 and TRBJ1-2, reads GAGVSQSPSNKVTEKGKDVELRCDPISGHTALYWYRQSLGQGLEFLIYFQGNSAPDKSGLPSDRFSAERTGGSVSTLTIQRTQQEDSAVYLCASSLGGGQGDYGYTFGSGTRLTVV.